Included here is one T cell receptor (beta chain) sequence, with context. Antigen unknown. The sample belongs to a study of beta chain features in type 1 diabetes. On the study more broadly: No patient-donor differences in age, gender, total cells or subset yield. Notes on the study in general: Type 1 diabetes patients had TCRB CDR3s that were shorter (moderately but significantly so) in all four CD4+ subsets. Overrepresentation of cells with high TCR expression could result from cDNA sequencing. Within the patient group, naive, central memory and Treg TCRB repertoires appeared more similar to each other than within healthy donors. For TCRB rearrangement, an influence of HLA type remained unresolved here.

All of the isolated RNA was reverse transcribed, so expressed TCRB transcripts were sequenced. TCRdb keeps only in-frame clones here, not all; method: immunoSEQ multiplex PCR. The profile shows 300,000 to 450,000 clones, roughly 12% of them singletons. Germline V gene data show CDR1 as MNHEY and CDR2 as SMNVEV (reference sequence). Between the trimmed V and J ends, which lost 2 bases and 9 bases, there was a span of 11 bases. The CDR3 is 13 amino acids. The clonotype originates from a young woman with type 1 diabetes. What was sequenced was naive CD4+ T cells from blood. The rearrangement uses TRBV27 and TRBJ2-1; possibly TRBD2 for D (6 bases). The CDR3 DNA follows: TGTGCCAGCAGTTTAACGGGAGCGGGTGAGCAGTTCTTC. This sequence encodes CASSLTGAGEQFF.